The 23 T cell receptor beta chains listed next were all sequenced from one sample in a study of chemoradiotherapy in HPV16-positive cancers. Sequencing used immunoSEQ multiplex PCR; TCRdb keeps in-frame clones, though not all of them. In the table there are approximately 12,000 clones, around 70% of which are singletons. The specimen was collected from a patient who underwent chemoradiotherapy. The receptor source for this set is a human donor with HPV-associated anogenital cancer.

The chain employs TRBV6-1 and TRBJ1-2; no clear D. Trimming pared 10 bases from V and 2 bases from J, leaving 14 bases between. This CDR3 comprises 13 residues. CDR1 MNHNS and CDR2 SASEGT come from the germline V gene. As DNA, the CDR3 is TGTGCCACCACAGCGACCCAAAACTATGGCTACACCTTC. Amino acid sequence: CATTATQNYGYTF.

This chain uses TRBV28 with TRBJ1-1; no clear D gene. The CDR3 is 12 amino acids. In germline, CDR1 is MDHEN, CDR2 SYDVKM. V was pared by 6 bases and J by 6 bases, with 11 bases between. For the CDR3, the DNA is TGTGCCAGCAGAGAAACAAGGTCTGAAGCTTTCTTT. Translating it yields CASRETRSEAFF.

J is TRBJ2-1 and V is TRBV5-5; 13 bases are a match to TRBD2. V trimming: 3 bases; J trimming: 3 bases; junction bases outside the gene matches: 3. The CDR3 has 16 residues. The germline V gene encodes CDR1 SGHKS and CDR2 YYEKEE (reference sequence). DNA for the CDR3: TGTGCCAGCAGCTCGACTAGCGGGGGGTACTACAATGAGCAGTTCTTC. Amino acid sequence: CASSSTSGGYYNEQFF.

This sequence joins TRBV7-2 and TRBJ2-5; no clear D. Germline V gene data show CDR1 as SGHTA and CDR2 as FQGNSA. This CDR3 is built from 13 residues. V was clipped by 0 bases and J by 5 bases, with 7 bases between them. As DNA, the CDR3 is TGTGCCAGCAGCTTAGCGAGGCAGGAGACCCAGTACTTC. Amino acid sequence: CASSLARQETQYF. The variable domain in full, completed from reference TRBV7-2 and TRBJ2-5, reads GAGVSQSPSNKVTEKGKDVELRCDPISGHTALYWYRQSLGQGLEFLIYFQGNSAPDKSGLPSDRFSAERTGGSVSTLTIQRTQQEDSAVYLCASSLARQETQYFGPGTRLLVL.

V usage is TRBV7-2 and J usage is TRBJ2-7, with 7 positions matching TRBD1. The junction had 4 bases not matched to a gene; V was cut back by 3 bases and J by 2 bases. Germline V gene data show CDR1 as SGHTA and CDR2 as FQGNSA. This CDR3 spans 14 amino acids. The CDR3 DNA is TGTGCCAGCAGCTTTACCCAGGGGGCCTACGAGCAGTACTTC. Protein: CASSFTQGAYEQYF.

The gene calls are TRBV28 and TRBJ2-3; TRBD1 is a possible D gene (5 bases). The CDR3 has 15 residues. In germline, CDR1 is MDHEN, CDR2 SYDVKM. Trimming took 5 bases from V and 3 from J, leaving 15 bases between them. DNA of the CDR3: TGTGCCAGCAGTCAAACTAATGCAGGGACAGATACGCAGTATTTT. As protein: CASSQTNAGTDTQYF.

This chain uses TRBV7-3 with TRBJ2-1; D perhaps matches TRBD1 (6 bases). CDR1 is SGHTA and CDR2 is FQGTGA in the germline V gene. This CDR3 has 15 residues. Trimming cost V 4 bases and J 0 bases, with 10 bases left between them. The CDR3 region has the DNA TGTGCCAGCAGCTCTGACAGGAGCTCCTACAATGAGCAGTTCTTC. Protein: CASSSDRSSYNEQFF.

This clone showed up just a few times. The chain recombines TRBV10-1 with TRBJ2-7; D remains unclear. V lost 9 bases, J lost 3 bases, and 15 bases lay in between. Germline lookup yields CDR1 WNHNN and CDR2 SYGVQD (reference sequence). This CDR3 contains 13 residues. CDR3 DNA: TGCGCCAGTGAGTGGCGAGTAAACTACGAGCAGTACTTC. Encoded protein: CASEWRVNYEQYF.

The chain recombines TRBV10-3 with TRBJ2-2; D call uncertain. Trimming pared 0 bases from V and 8 bases from J, leaving 7 bases between. Looked up from germline, CDR1 is ENHRY and CDR2 is SYGVKD. This CDR3 is built from 13 residues. CDR3 nucleotides: TGTGCCATCAGTGAGTCGTATGCGGGGGAGCTGTTTTTT. Translation gives CAISESYAGELFF.

This sequence joins TRBV27 and TRBJ1-6; possibly TRBD1 for D (5 bases). Looked up from germline, CDR1 is MNHEY and CDR2 is SMNVEV (reference sequence). This CDR3 spans 17 amino acids. V gave up 5 bases and J gave up 8 bases, with 22 bases separating them. In nucleotides, the CDR3 is TGTGCCAGCAGTCCGTCTCGTTTGGGGGGTTGGGATTCACCCCTCCACTTT. It encodes CASSPSRLGGWDSPLHF.

A few counts support this clone. The V gene is TRBV29-1, the J gene TRBJ2-1; 12 bases match TRBD2. This CDR3 contains 13 residues. Germline values: CDR1 SQVTM, CDR2 ANQGSEA. In nucleotides, the CDR3 is TGCAGTCTAGCGGGGGGGATGTACGGAGAGCAGTTCTTC. Translation gives CSLAGGMYGEQFF.

The chain joins TRBV28 to TRBJ2-7; unclear D gene. CDR3 length equals 14 residues. The V gene's germline CDR1 is MDHEN and CDR2 SYDVKM. V was shortened by 4 bases and J by 2 bases, with 12 bases between the two germline ends. CDR3 residues: CASSSTIPPYEQYF. CDR3 bases: TGTGCCAGCAGTTCTACGATACCGCCCTACGAGCAGTACTTC.

This chain connects TRBV28 to TRBJ1-5; 10 bases match TRBD1. Germline V gene sequence: CDR1 MDHEN, CDR2 SYDVKM. This CDR3 has 16 amino acids. V dropped 0 bases and J dropped 11; count of bases not matched to a gene: 10. The CDR3 bases are TGTGCCAGCAGTTTATGGGGGACAGGGGTCAGAGTGACCCAGCATTTT. Protein product: CASSLWGTGVRVTQHF.

The V gene is TRBV27, the J gene TRBJ2-5, with D hard to call. Germline V CDR1 and CDR2: MNHEY, SMNVEV (reference sequence). The CDR3 totals 13 residues. The germline V and J ends were trimmed by 2 bases and 4 bases, with 8 bases remaining between them. The CDR3 loop reads CASSLLPRETQYF. For the CDR3, the DNA is TGTGCCAGCAGTTTACTCCCTAGAGAGACCCAGTACTTC.

The chain recombines TRBV5-1 with TRBJ1-3, with 9 bases matching TRBD1. With V trimmed by 0 bases and J by 1 base, 2 bases remained unmatched. The CDR3 extends over 16 amino acids. The V gene's germline CDR1 is SGHRS and CDR2 YFSETQ. CDR3 loop: CASSLDGQGSGNTIYF. In DNA form, the CDR3 reads TGCGCCAGCAGCTTGGATGGACAGGGGTCTGGAAACACCATATATTTT.

The genes are TRBV7-2 and TRBJ2-1; D tentatively reads TRBD1 or TRBD2 (6 bases each). The CDR3 consists of 15 residues. Germline CDR1 reads SGHTA; CDR2 reads FQGNSA. V was shortened by 1 base and J by 5 bases, with 12 bases between the two germline ends. The CDR3 loop reads CASSLVWGADNEQFF. The CDR3 DNA reads TGTGCCAGCAGCTTAGTCTGGGGGGCTGACAATGAGCAGTTCTTC.

The genes are TRBV19 and TRBJ2-1, with 10 bases identical to TRBD1. This CDR3 region has 15 residues. The germline V gene has CDR1 LNHDA and CDR2 SQIVND (reference sequence). V shed 6 bases, J shed 4 bases, and the junction held 6 bases outside the gene matches. CDR3 protein: CASRTGQGVYNEQFF. CDR3 in DNA: TGTGCCAGTAGGACAGGACAGGGGGTTTACAATGAGCAGTTCTTC.

The V gene is TRBV2, the J gene TRBJ1-1, with TRBD1 as a possible D gene (6 bases). The length of the CDR3 is 13 residues. V lost 8 bases and J 0 bases, leaving 10 bases between the germline ends. CDR1 is SNHLY, CDR2 FYNNEI, per germline. The CDR3 protein is CASEDSLNTEAFF. The CDR3 bases are TGTGCCAGCGAGGACAGCCTGAACACTGAAGCTTTCTTT.

As regards this clone: At one of its ends the junction is not consistent with the germline gene, which may arise from a read error. V gene TRBV7-7 combines with J gene TRBJ2-1; 8 bases line up with TRBD2. This CDR3 is built from 18 residues. Germline values: CDR1 SSHAT, CDR2 FNYEAQ (reference sequence). DNA of the CDR3: TGTGCTAGCAGCCGCACCCCCCCCTCCAGCGGGGGTTACAATGAGCAGTTCTTC. Translating gives CASSRTPPSSGGYNEQFF. The full variable domain, its missing parts supplied by reference TRBV7-7 and TRBJ2-1, is GAGVSQSPRYKVTKRGQDVTLRCDPISSHATLYWYQQALGQGPEFLTYFNYEAQPDKSGLPSDRFSAERPEGSISTLTIQRTEQRDSAMYRCASSRTPPSSGGYNEQFFGPGTRLTVL.

The chain links TRBV4-1 to TRBJ2-3; TRBD2 aligns across 8 bases. V lost 0 bases to trimming and J lost 0 bases; unmatched junction nucleotides: 8. This CDR3 region has 18 residues. Germline V gene data show CDR1 as MGHRA and CDR2 as YSYEKL. CDR3 residues: CASSQDTGAGVSTDTQYF. The CDR3 coding sequence is TGCGCCAGCAGCCAAGATACTGGAGCGGGAGTTAGCACAGATACGCAGTATTTT.

The V call is TRBV19, the J call TRBJ1-6, with TRBD1 identical over 7 bases. The germline gives CDR1 LNHDA, CDR2 SQIVND (reference sequence). V lost 4 bases and J lost 8; bases outside the gene matches: 8. This CDR3 comprises 15 residues. CDR3 DNA sequence: TGTGCCAGTAGTAGGGGGCAGGGGGTCGATTCACCCCTCCACTTT. Translation: CASSRGQGVDSPLHF. The full variable domain, with the rest looked up from reference TRBV19 and TRBJ1-6, is DGGITQSPKYLFRKEGQNVTLSCEQNLNHDAMYWYRQDPGQGLRLIYYSQIVNDFQKGDIAEGYSVSREKKESFPLTVTSAQKNPTAFYLCASSRGQGVDSPLHFGNGTRLTVT.

This clone was detected a few times. This chain uses TRBV30 with TRBJ1-6, with D perhaps matching TRBD1 (6 bases). The CDR3 has 15 residues. Germline loops: CDR1 GTSNPN, CDR2 SVGIG (reference sequence). The V gene lost 4 bases and the J gene lost 7 bases, with 17 bases spanning the gap. The CDR3 DNA reads TGTGCCTGGAAGGCCGGGGGCGGGTCCAATTCACCCCTCCACTTT. Its translation: CAWKAGGGSNSPLHF.

The V gene is TRBV6-1, the J gene TRBJ1-1; D remains unclear. V was cut by 5 bases and J by 3 bases, with 16 bases left in between. Germline CDR1 is MNHNS and CDR2 is SASEGT. This CDR3 has 15 residues. The CDR3 is CASSQQTEGHTEAFF. CDR3 bases: TGTGCCAGCAGTCAACAGACGGAGGGTCACACTGAAGCTTTCTTT.